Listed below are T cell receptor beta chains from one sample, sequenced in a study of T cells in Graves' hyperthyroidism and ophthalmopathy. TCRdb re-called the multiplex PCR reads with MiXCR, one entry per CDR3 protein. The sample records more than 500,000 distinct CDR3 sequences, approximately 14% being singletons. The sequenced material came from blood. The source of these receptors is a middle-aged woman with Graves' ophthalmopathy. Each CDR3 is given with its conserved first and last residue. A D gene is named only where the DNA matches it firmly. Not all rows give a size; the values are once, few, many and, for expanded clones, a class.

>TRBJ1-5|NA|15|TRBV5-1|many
CASSLDGFSNQPQHF
TGCGCCAGCAGCTTGGATGGGTTTAGCAATCAGCCCCAGCATTTT
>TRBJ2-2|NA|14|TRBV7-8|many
CASIDLGVTGELFF
TGTGCCAGCATCGACCTCGGGGTCACCGGGGAGCTGTTTTTT
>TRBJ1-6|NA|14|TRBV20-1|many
CSAMGDSYNSPLHF
TGCAGTGCTATGGGGGATTCCTATAATTCACCCCTCCACTTT
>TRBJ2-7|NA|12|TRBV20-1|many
CSASVPWYEQYF
TGCAGTGCTAGTGTCCCTTGGTACGAGCAGTACTTC
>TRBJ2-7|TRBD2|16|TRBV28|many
CASSFTGVAGSYEQYF
TGTGCCAGCAGTTTCACGGGGGTAGCGGGGAGCTACGAGCAGTACTTC
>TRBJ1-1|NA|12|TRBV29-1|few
CSVVGQFLEAFF
TGCAGCGTTGTCGGGCAGTTCCTTGAAGCTTTCTTT
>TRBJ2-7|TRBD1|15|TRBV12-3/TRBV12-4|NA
CASSPTGGALSEQYF
TGTGCCAGCAGCCCGACAGGGGGGGCCCTTTCCGAGCAGTACTTC
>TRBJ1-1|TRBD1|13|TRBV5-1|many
CASMAGGNTEAFF
TGCGCCAGCATGGCAGGGGGGAACACTGAAGCTTTCTTT
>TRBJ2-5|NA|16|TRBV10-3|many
CAISDRISQYQETQYF
TGTGCCATCAGTGACCGCATTAGCCAGTACCAAGAGACCCAGTACTTC
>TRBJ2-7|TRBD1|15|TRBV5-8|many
CASSPGQGTTYEQYF
TGTGCCAGCAGCCCAGGACAGGGTACCACCTACGAGCAGTACTTC
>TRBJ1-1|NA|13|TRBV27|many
CASSYRINTEAFF
TGTGCCAGCAGTTACAGGATAAACACTGAAGCTTTCTTT
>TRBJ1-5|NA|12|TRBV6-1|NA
CASEGEGQPQHF
TGTGCCTCGGAAGGGGAGGGTCAGCCCCAGCATTTT
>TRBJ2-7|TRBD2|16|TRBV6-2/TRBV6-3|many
CASSYSPGTSSYEQYF
TGTGCCAGCAGTTACTCGCCCGGGACTAGCTCCTACGAGCAGTACTTC
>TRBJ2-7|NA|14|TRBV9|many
CASSVRANSYEQYF
TGTGCCAGCAGCGTACGGGCAAACTCCTACGAGCAGTACTTC